This T cell receptor (beta chain) came from a study of Tregs in tolerant kidney transplant recipients. Study outcomes and limitations: No direct test of biological reproducibility was done here.

Details on this clone: Its antigen remains unknown.

Unstimulated regulatory T cells (CD4+CD25+CD127-), CD4+CD25- non-regulatory cells, CD4 and CD8 cells were FACS-sorted from thawed PBMCs. TCRdb's table, derived via immunoSEQ multiplex PCR, lists solely in-frame clones and lacks some. The table records about 120,000 clones, roughly nine tenths of them present only once. CDR1 and CDR2 from the germline V gene are MNHNS and SASEGT. This CDR3 region has 14 residues. V was clipped by 2 bases and J by 5 bases, with 12 bases between them. Sequences were obtained from CD4+ T cells from blood. The rearrangement links TRBV6-1 to TRBJ1-1; D may be TRBD1 (6 bases). The sequence derives from a human donor in good health. CDR3 sequence (DNA): TGTGCCAGCAGTGAATTAGGACAGAGGACTGAAGCTTTCTTT. The encoded protein is CASSELGQRTEAFF.